The sequence of this T cell receptor beta chain was determined in a study of T cell responses to AZD1222 COVID-19 vaccine. The study's findings and limits: The peak T cell response came first, and repertoires were sampled only after it. White British donors predominated, females outnumbered males, and clonal diversity was possibly underestimated. Spike was spanned by vaccine-associated CD4 TCRs, which were dominant at 160-218 and 743-854.

The assay was immunoSEQ multiplex PCR, and TCRdb's table has in-frame clones only and misses some. Among about 120,000 clones listed, less than 95% were seen once. For this clone: Its antigen is not identified.

The source was peripheral blood, collected on day 0 of MenACWY control vaccination. This TCR came from an adult in good health.

This chain's CDR3 is CASSERPGTGNRKTQYF. Written as DNA, the CDR3 is TGTGCCAGCAGTGAGCGACCCGGGACAGGGAATCGGAAGACCCAGTACTTC. The chain uses TRBV2 and TRBJ2-5; 9 bases are a match to TRBD1. The length of the CDR3 is 17 residues. The germline V gene has CDR1 SNHLY and CDR2 FYNNEI. Losses at the gene ends were 3 bases for V and 6 bases for J; bases not matched to a gene: 14.